The 5 T cell receptor beta chains in this list originate from one sample, sequenced in a study of shared clonotypes between healthy human individuals. Sequencing used immunoSEQ multiplex PCR; TCRdb keeps in-frame clones, though not all of them. The table includes over a million clones, approximately 76% detected once. The source material was memory CD4+ T cells sorted from blood. As for subset: CD45RA-negative fraction. The source of these receptors is a man between 18 and 29 years old in good health.

The chain is built from TRBV6-1 and TRBJ2-5; 7 bases fit TRBD1. Germline CDR1 is MNHNS and CDR2 is SASEGT. This CDR3 region has 14 residues. The V and J ends lost 4 bases and 4 bases, in that order; junction bases with no gene match: 6. CDR3 coding DNA: TGTGCCAGCAGTGCGACAGGGACCACAGAGACCCAGTACTTC. This translates into CASSATGTTETQYF.

CDR3 bases: TGTGCCATCAGTGAGTCACCATTAGGGGTTAATGAAAAACTGTTTTTT. As protein: CAISESPLGVNEKLFF. This chain uses TRBV10-3 with TRBJ1-4; weak D call: TRBD1 (5 bases). CDR3 length equals 16 residues. CDR1 ENHRY and CDR2 SYGVKD come from the germline V gene. V dropped 0 bases and J dropped 4 bases, with 12 bases sitting between them.

This clone was detected a few times. The chain links TRBV18 to TRBJ2-2; D gene ambiguous. CDR3 length: 15 residues. The V and J ends lost 0 bases and 5 bases respectively, with 10 bases between them. Per germline, CDR1 KGHSH and CDR2 LQKENI. CDR3 sequence: CASSPPERATGELFF. CDR3 DNA: TGTGCCAGCTCACCACCGGAAAGGGCGACCGGGGAGCTGTTTTTT.

The V and J genes are TRBV18 and TRBJ2-7; 9 nucleotides agree with TRBD2. V was clipped by 0 bases and J by 3 bases; unmatched bases: 6. Germline loops: CDR1 KGHSH, CDR2 LQKENI. The CDR3 covers 16 residues. The CDR3 DNA sequence: TGTGCCAGCTCACCACCATCCCTAGCGGGAAGCTACGAGCAGTACTTC. It yields the protein CASSPPSLAGSYEQYF.

The sample holds a few counts of this clone. The V call is TRBV4-1, the J call TRBJ1-3; D is undetermined. The CDR3 length is 15 residues. V was shortened by 5 bases and J by 1 base, with 12 bases between the two germline ends. CDR1 and CDR2 (germline): MGHRA, YSYEKL. The CDR3 DNA reads TGCGCCAGCAGCGTACAAGCGGAATCTGGAAACACCATATATTTT. This encodes CASSVQAESGNTIYF.